These 26 T cell receptor beta chains came from one sample sequenced in a study of cytomegalovirus exposure and HLA in healthy donors. Some clones are missing from TCRdb's copy, which holds only in-frame ones; the method was immunoSEQ multiplex PCR. The repertoire holds some 110,000 clones, with about 82% as singletons. The specimen sequenced was PBMCs. These receptors all come from a man aged 18 to 29 in good health and CMV-seronegative.

The gene calls are TRBV7-9 and TRBJ1-3; D is unresolved. V lost 1 base, J lost 2 bases, and 6 bases lay in between. Germline V gene sequence: CDR1 SEHNR, CDR2 FQNEAQ (reference sequence). There are 14 residues in the CDR3. The CDR3 is CASSLGGTGNTIYF. In DNA form, the CDR3 reads TGTGCCAGCAGCTTAGGAGGGACTGGAAACACCATATATTTT.

The CDR3 region has the DNA TGTGCCAGCAGCATCACTAGCGGGAGGGTCTACGAGCAGTACTTC. This translates into CASSITSGRVYEQYF. The chain joins TRBV5-6 to TRBJ2-7, with 13 bases fitting TRBD2. V shed 4 bases and J 3 bases; nucleotides not matched to a gene: 4. The CDR3 spans 15 residues. The germline V gene has CDR1 SGHDT and CDR2 YYEEEE.

The table lists this clone with a count of one. The rearrangement uses TRBV30 and TRBJ1-1; TRBD1 might be the D (6 bases). The ends were cut back, 2 bases at V and 4 bases at J, with 17 bases in the middle. Germline V lookup: CDR1 GTSNPN, CDR2 SVGIG (reference sequence). The CDR3 totals 15 residues. The CDR3 is CAWSPITGLGTEAFF. CDR3 DNA sequence: TGTGCCTGGAGTCCAATTACAGGGCTCGGCACTGAAGCTTTCTTT. The whole variable domain, remainder taken from reference TRBV30 and TRBJ1-1, is SQTIHQWPATLVQPVGSPLSLECTVEGTSNPNLYWYRQAAGRGLQLLFYSVGIGQISSEVPQNLSASRPQDRQFILSSKKLLLSDSGFYLCAWSPITGLGTEAFFGQGTRLTVV.

This chain uses TRBV6-6 with TRBJ2-7, with a tentative D call TRBD2 (6 bases). Trimming left V 6 bases short and J 0 bases short, with 15 bases between. The CDR3 has 15 amino acids. The germline CDR1 and CDR2 sequences are MNHNY and SVGAGI (reference sequence). The CDR3 loop reads CASSPSSGHSYEQYF. CDR3 sequence (DNA): TGTGCCAGCAGCCCTAGTAGCGGACACTCCTACGAGCAGTACTTC.

This clone was seen only a few times. The chain combines TRBV19 with TRBJ1-5, with 7 bases lining up with TRBD1. The V gene's germline CDR1 is LNHDA and CDR2 SQIVND (reference sequence). The trim removed 5 bases at V and 0 bases at J, leaving 10 bases unmatched. The CDR3 has 17 residues. The CDR3 DNA is TGTGCCAGTAGTGAACGGGACAGTTCCTTTAGCAATCAGCCCCAGCATTTT. As protein: CASSERDSSFSNQPQHF.

As DNA, the CDR3 is TGTGCCAGCAGTCGGGGGGTGTGGCGGGAGCAGTTCTTC. It is translated as CASSRGVWREQFF. The gene calls are TRBV5-6 and TRBJ2-1, with 7 nucleotides matching TRBD2. V shed 5 bases, J shed 10 bases, and the junction held 9 bases outside the gene matches. The germline V gene has CDR1 SGHDT and CDR2 YYEEEE. The CDR3 totals 13 residues.

The chain recombines TRBV7-9 with TRBJ1-5, with unresolved D. V was pared by 5 bases and J by 4 bases, with 6 bases between. Germline CDR1 SEHNR, CDR2 FQNEAQ (reference sequence). CDR3 length: 12 amino acids. The CDR3 is CASSLQNQPQHF. The DNA for the CDR3 is TGTGCCAGCAGCCTCCAGAATCAGCCCCAGCATTTT.

The V call is TRBV4-2, the J call TRBJ2-7; 9 nucleotides agree with TRBD2. V dropped 3 bases and J dropped 2; count of bases not matched to a gene: 8. The CDR3 is 16 residues long. Per the germline V gene, CDR1 is LGHNA and CDR2 is YNFKEQ. DNA of the CDR3: TGTGCCAGCAGCCAGTTTAGCGGGAGTGGGACCTACGAGCAGTACTTC. Translating gives CASSQFSGSGTYEQYF.

The V and J genes are TRBV7-2 and TRBJ1-3, with D perhaps matching TRBD1 (6 bases). Germline CDR1 is SGHTA and CDR2 is FQGNSA. The V gene lost 5 bases and the J gene lost 0 bases, with 17 bases spanning the gap. CDR3 length: 17 amino acids. The CDR3 protein is CASSLPAGGGSGNTIYF. The CDR3 bases are TGTGCCAGCAGCCTCCCGGCGGGAGGGGGCTCTGGAAACACCATATATTTT.

This chain links TRBV7-2 with TRBJ2-1, with TRBD2 matching 14 bases. The CDR3 is 15 residues long. Germline CDR1 and CDR2: SGHTA and FQGNSA. Losses at the gene ends were 5 bases for V and 7 bases for J; bases not matched to a gene: 4. The chain's CDR3 is CASSRLAGGGNEQFF. The CDR3, as DNA: TGTGCCAGCAGCCGACTAGCGGGAGGGGGAAATGAGCAGTTCTTC.

The V gene is TRBV6-4, the J gene TRBJ2-1; 11 bases match TRBD2. Per germline, CDR1 MRHNA and CDR2 SNTAGT. V lost 4 bases to trimming and J lost 7 bases; unmatched junction nucleotides: 6. The CDR3 covers 15 residues. The CDR3 here is CASSAGTSGENEQFF. In DNA, the CDR3 is TGTGCCAGCAGTGCCGGGACTAGCGGAGAGAATGAGCAGTTCTTC.

The gene calls are TRBV5-1 and TRBJ2-2, with 11 bases that match TRBD1. Germline CDR1 and CDR2: SGHRS and YFSETQ. With 0 bases clipped from V and 2 bases from J, the junction kept 6 bases outside the gene matches. This CDR3 spans 18 amino acids. The CDR3 coding sequence is TGCGCCAGCAGCTTGGGGACAGGGGGCGCGTCTAACACCGGGGAGCTGTTTTTT. Translating it yields CASSLGTGGASNTGELFF. The full variable domain, in which reference TRBV5-1 and TRBJ2-2 provide the parts outside the CDR3, is KAGVTQTPRYLIKTRGQQVTLSCSPISGHRSVSWYQQTPGQGLQFLFEYFSETQRNKGNFPGRFSGRQFSNSRSEMNVSTLELGDSALYLCASSLGTGGASNTGELFFGEGSRLTVL.

This chain connects TRBV4-2 to TRBJ2-1; 10 bases align to TRBD2. The germline gives CDR1 LGHNA, CDR2 YNFKEQ. This CDR3 region has 16 residues. V shed 1 base and J 7 bases; nucleotides not matched to a gene: 7. The CDR3 spells CASSQGSSGSGNEQFF. The DNA of the CDR3 is TGTGCCAGCAGCCAAGGATCTAGCGGGAGCGGGAATGAGCAGTTCTTC.

This clone has only one observation. The chain has TRBV7-6 and TRBJ2-7, with D possibly matching TRBD1 (6 bases). Trimming removed 2 bases at V and 5 bases at J, with 10 bases between. The CDR3 is 13 residues long. The V gene's germline CDR1 is SGHVS and CDR2 FNYEAQ. The CDR3 loop is CASSLSGADEQYF. As DNA, the CDR3 is TGTGCCAGCAGCTTATCAGGGGCAGACGAGCAGTACTTC.

This chain connects TRBV7-7 to TRBJ2-3, with 8 bases lining up with TRBD1. After removal of 6 bases from V and 2 bases from J, the junction contained 10 bases not matched to a gene. The germline gives CDR1 SSHAT, CDR2 FNYEAQ (reference sequence). The CDR3 consists of 16 residues. In nucleotides, the CDR3 is TGTGCCAGCAGTCCAAGCGCAGGGGGCTACACAGATACGCAGTATTTT. Translating gives CASSPSAGGYTDTQYF.

The CDR3, as DNA: TGCGCCAGCAGCCAAGTCGTGGTGAGGGCTAGTGGCTACACCTTC. Protein: CASSQVVVRASGYTF. The gene calls are TRBV4-1 and TRBJ1-2; the D is unclear. Germline loops: CDR1 MGHRA, CDR2 YSYEKL. The CDR3 loop spans 15 amino acids. V lost 1 base, J lost 7 bases, and 16 bases lay in between.

The J gene is TRBJ2-5, the V gene TRBV5-1, with 9 bases lining up with TRBD2. V lost 0 bases, J lost 0 bases, and 3 bases stayed unmatched. The CDR3 is 16 amino acids. Germline V gene lookup returns CDR1 SGHRS and CDR2 YFSETQ. DNA for the CDR3: TGCGCCAGCAGCTTGGTTCAGCGGGGGGACCAAGAGACCCAGTACTTC. Translated: CASSLVQRGDQETQYF.

This chain's CDR3 is CSVSLGGTQYF. The DNA for the CDR3 is TGCAGTGTTTCGTTGGGGGGGACCCAGTACTTC. V is TRBV20-1 and J is TRBJ2-5; a weak D match, TRBD2 (6 bases). The CDR3 extends over 11 amino acids. The V and J ends lost 7 bases and 7 bases respectively, with 13 bases between them. Germline CDR1 reads DFQATT; CDR2 reads SNEGSKA (reference sequence).

This clone was seen just once. The chain has TRBV6-1 and TRBJ1-1; D call uncertain. Trimming stripped 0 bases from V and 5 bases from J, with 16 bases between. The CDR3 has 16 residues. CDR1 and CDR2 from the germline V gene are MNHNS and SASEGT. The CDR3 reads CASSEAASSRWTEAFF. The CDR3 DNA reads as TGTGCCAGCAGTGAAGCAGCATCATCACGCTGGACTGAAGCTTTCTTT.

V and J are TRBV7-9 and TRBJ2-7; 8 bases fit TRBD2. Germline CDR1 is SEHNR and CDR2 is FQNEAQ (reference sequence). Trimming cost V 4 bases and J 6 bases; bases outside gene matches: 11. The CDR3 is 15 residues long. The CDR3 DNA is TGTGCCAGCAGCTACAAACCGGGACTAGAAGGCGAGCAGTACTTC. Translating it yields CASSYKPGLEGEQYF. Full variable domain (outside the CDR3, taken from reference TRBV7-9 and TRBJ2-7): DTGVSQNPRHKITKRGQNVTFRCDPISEHNRLYWYRQTLGQGPEFLTYFQNEAQLEKSRLLSDRFSAERPKGSFSTLEIQRTEQGDSAMYLCASSYKPGLEGEQYFGPGTRLTVT.

The V and J genes are TRBV7-2 and TRBJ2-7, with TRBD1 matching over 7 bases. Trimming at V came to 5 bases and at J to 2 bases, leaving 6 bases not matched to a gene. CDR3 length: 14 residues. The germline gives CDR1 SGHTA, CDR2 FQGNSA. CDR3: CASSLQQGPYEQYF. In nucleotides, the CDR3 is TGTGCCAGCAGCCTACAACAGGGGCCCTACGAGCAGTACTTC.

V usage is TRBV11-2 and J usage is TRBJ2-7; tentatively, D is TRBD2 (6 bases). This CDR3 region has 17 residues. Germline V gives CDR1 SGHAT, CDR2 FQNNGV. The ends were cut back, 5 bases at V and 0 bases at J, with 20 bases in the middle. CDR3 coding DNA: TGTGCCAGCAGCCCAGGTCGGTGGGGGGAGCTCTCCTACGAGCAGTACTTC. Protein: CASSPGRWGELSYEQYF.

This clone has just one count. This chain joins TRBV7-2 and TRBJ1-4; weak D call: TRBD1 (5 bases). Trimming left V 6 bases short and J 5 bases short, with 13 bases between. The CDR3 is 14 residues long. The germline V gene has CDR1 SGHTA and CDR2 FQGNSA. For the CDR3, the DNA is TGTGCCAGCAGACAAACAGGTCCCAATGAAAAACTGTTTTTT. Encoded protein: CASRQTGPNEKLFF.

V and J are TRBV9 and TRBJ2-1; 10 bases agree with TRBD2. The junction had 4 bases not matched to a gene; V was cut back by 3 bases and J by 4 bases. Germline V CDR1 and CDR2: SGDLS, YYNGEE. This CDR3 is built from 15 residues. The CDR3 reads CASSATSGAYNEQFF. CDR3 nucleotides: TGTGCCAGCAGCGCCACTAGCGGGGCGTACAATGAGCAGTTCTTC.

This chain connects TRBV27 to TRBJ2-7; D perhaps matches TRBD1 (6 bases). V lost 8 bases, J lost 3 bases, and 14 bases lay in between. The V gene's germline CDR1 is MNHEY and CDR2 SMNVEV (reference sequence). The CDR3 consists of 13 residues. CDR3 region: CASSEGHRYEQYF. CDR3 bases: TGTGCCAGCTCCGAGGGACACCGCTACGAGCAGTACTTC.

This chain joins TRBV15 and TRBJ2-3, with 7 bases that match TRBD1. Germline-derived CDR1 and CDR2 are LNHNV and YYDKDF (reference sequence). Trimming at V came to 0 bases and at J to 1 base, leaving 1 base not matched to a gene. The CDR3 is made up of 15 amino acids. The CDR3, as DNA: TGTGCCACCAGCAGAGAAGGACAGGGCACAGATACGCAGTATTTT. It is translated as CATSREGQGTDTQYF.